This T cell receptor beta chain was sequenced in a study of blood T cell repertoires in COVID-19. TCRdb's table, derived via immunoSEQ multiplex PCR, lists solely in-frame clones and lacks some. The sample includes roughly 380,000 clones, around nine tenths of them seen just once. The length of the CDR3 is 14 residues. In germline, CDR1 is MGHRA, CDR2 YSYEKL. V was pared by 0 bases and J by 4 bases, with 9 bases between. V and J are TRBV4-1 and TRBJ1-2, with D hard to call. The sequence derives from a woman aged 25-40 years who had been exposed to COVID-19. Sequenced: PBMCs or T cells enriched from blood (not recorded which). The CDR3 loop is CASSQEKGGYGYTF. As DNA, the CDR3 is TGCGCCAGCAGCCAAGAGAAGGGAGGCTATGGCTACACCTTC.